One sample yielded the 10 T cell receptor beta chains listed below, sequenced in a study of shared clonotypes between healthy human individuals. The protocol was immunoSEQ multiplex PCR, while the TCRdb copy is restricted to in-frame clones and leaves out a portion. The sample lists 800,000 to 1,200,000 clones, more than 75% seen once, with more than 0.45% in the top ten. Sequenced input: memory CD4+ T cells from PBMCs. As for subset: CD45RA-negative fraction. The receptors stem from a man younger than 30 in good health. Some clones in this sample may be carry-over from other donors' samples.

This clone was counted only a few times. The chain is built from TRBV2 and TRBJ2-5, with 8 bases identical to TRBD2. The length of the CDR3 is 13 residues. Per germline, CDR1 SNHLY and CDR2 FYNNEI. V dropped 8 bases and J dropped 5; count of bases not matched to a gene: 7. The CDR3 DNA follows: TGTGCCAGCGGGAAGGGACTAGGGGAGACCCAGTACTTC. Amino acid sequence: CASGKGLGETQYF.

This chain joins TRBV27 and TRBJ1-1; D is possibly TRBD1 (6 bases). CDR3 length equals 20 residues. Germline-derived CDR1 and CDR2 are MNHEY and SMNVEV (reference sequence). Trimming shortened V by 5 bases and J by 1 base, and 29 bases separated the two germline ends. In DNA, the CDR3 is TGTGCCAGCAGTCCCGAACCGACACAGTGGGGGGCGCCGGGGAACACTGAAGCTTTCTTT. Its protein is CASSPEPTQWGAPGNTEAFF.

This clone was seen a handful of times. The chain employs TRBV28 and TRBJ1-2; 7 nucleotides line up with TRBD1. The V gene's germline CDR1 is MDHEN and CDR2 SYDVKM. This CDR3 has 16 residues. V shed 4 bases and J 0 bases; nucleotides not matched to a gene: 8. The CDR3, as DNA: TGTGCCAGCAGTTCCCCGACAGGGAATGCTAACTATGGCTACACCTTC. Translated, it gives CASSSPTGNANYGYTF.

This chain connects TRBV7-3 to TRBJ1-1; D remains unclear. The CDR3 length is 15 residues. Looked up from germline, CDR1 is SGHTA and CDR2 is FQGTGA. The germline V and J ends were trimmed by 2 bases and 0 bases, with 10 bases remaining between them. The CDR3 reads CASSLGSVMNTEAFF. The CDR3 DNA sequence: TGTGCCAGCAGCTTAGGGTCGGTAATGAACACTGAAGCTTTCTTT. Based on the CDR3 plus reference TRBV7-3 and TRBJ1-1, the full variable domain is GAGVSQTPSNKVTEKGKYVELRCDPISGHTALYWYRQSLGQGPEFLIYFQGTGAADDSGLPNDRFFAVRPEGSVSTLKIQRTERGDSAVYLCASSLGSVMNTEAFFGQGTRLTVV.

The chain links TRBV7-8 to TRBJ2-7; D not resolved. V was cut by 2 bases and J by 1 base, with 3 bases left in between. Germline CDR1 SGHVS, CDR2 FQNEAQ. This CDR3 is 12 amino acids long. In DNA form, the CDR3 reads TGTGCCAGCAGCTTATTTTCCTACGAGCAGTACTTC. Its protein product is CASSLFSYEQYF.

This clone was detected a few times. V and J are TRBV6-1 and TRBJ1-5; D gene ambiguous. Trimming stripped 4 bases from V and 5 bases from J, with 9 bases between. The CDR3 runs 13 residues. CDR1 MNHNS and CDR2 SASEGT come from the germline V gene. The CDR3, as DNA: TGTGCCAGCAGTGCCTCACGGGATCAGCCCCAGCATTTT. This encodes CASSASRDQPQHF.

This clone was detected only once. The chain employs TRBV7-9 and TRBJ2-7; TRBD2 agrees at 8 bases. V dropped 5 bases and J dropped 0; count of bases not matched to a gene: 15. The germline V gene has CDR1 SEHNR and CDR2 FQNEAQ (reference sequence). This CDR3 is built from 18 residues. The CDR3 region has the DNA TGTGCCAGCAGCCCCCGGGGGGGCCGAGCGGGGAGCTCCTACGAGCAGTACTTC. Translation: CASSPRGGRAGSSYEQYF.

This clone came up a few times. The rearrangement joins TRBV5-4 to TRBJ2-5, with TRBD2 as a possible D gene (6 bases). V was shortened by 0 bases and J by 1 base, with 16 bases between the two germline ends. Germline-derived CDR1 and CDR2 are SGHNT and YYREEE (reference sequence). This CDR3 is 17 amino acids long. In DNA, the CDR3 is TGTGCCAGCAGCTTGGGACCGGGAGCAGTGATCCAAGAGACCCAGTACTTC. Its protein is CASSLGPGAVIQETQYF.

The V and J genes are TRBV29-1 and TRBJ2-2, with TRBD2 matching 7 bases. The CDR3 covers 15 residues. J gave up 1 base and V 7 bases, and 9 bases lay outside the gene matches. Per the germline V gene, CDR1 is SQVTM and CDR2 is ANQGSEA. The CDR3 bases are TGCAGCGCCATCTCGGGACTATTGAACACCGGGGAGCTGTTTTTT. Encoded protein: CSAISGLLNTGELFF.

The CDR3 sequence is CASTTTVGGTGELFF. The CDR3 bases are TGTGCCAGCACCACCACGGTAGGGGGGACCGGGGAGCTGTTTTTT. V gene TRBV6-1 combines with J gene TRBJ2-2, with D perhaps matching TRBD1 or TRBD2 (6 bases each). This CDR3 comprises 15 residues. V was cut by 7 bases and J by 5 bases, with 17 bases left in between. Germline assignment: CDR1 MNHNS and CDR2 SASEGT.